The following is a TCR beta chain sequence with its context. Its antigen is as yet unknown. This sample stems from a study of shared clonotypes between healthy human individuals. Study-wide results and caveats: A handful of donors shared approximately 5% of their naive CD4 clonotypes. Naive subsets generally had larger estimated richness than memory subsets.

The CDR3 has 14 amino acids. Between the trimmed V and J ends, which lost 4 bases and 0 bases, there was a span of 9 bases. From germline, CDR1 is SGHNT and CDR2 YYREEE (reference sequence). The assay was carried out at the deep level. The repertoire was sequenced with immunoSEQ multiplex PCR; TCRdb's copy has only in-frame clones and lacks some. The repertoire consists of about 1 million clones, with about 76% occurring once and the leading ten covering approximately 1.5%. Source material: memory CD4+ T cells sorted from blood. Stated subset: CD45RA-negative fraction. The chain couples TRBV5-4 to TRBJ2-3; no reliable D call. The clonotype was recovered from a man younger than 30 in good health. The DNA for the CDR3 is TGTGCCAGCAGCAAGAGTGCTAGCACAGATACGCAGTATTTT. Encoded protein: CASSKSASTDTQYF.